These T cell receptor beta chains were read from a single sample in a study of regulatory T cells in long-lasting Graves disease. TCRdb used MiXCR to reprocess the multiplex PCR reads, holding one entry per CDR3 protein. This sample has about 310,000 distinct CDR3 sequences, with 15% to 20% found just once. The sequencing used peripheral blood mononuclear cells (PBMCs), collected at new diagnosis, from a patient treated with antithyroid drugs. These receptors all come from a female donor with Graves disease. Both conserved end residues are part of each CDR3. Fields, in order: clone size, V gene, J gene, D gene, CDR3 DNA, CDR3 protein. A D gene is named only where the DNA matches it firmly. Rows may omit the clone size; those that give it use once, few, many or a size class.

abundance: .
v_gene: TRBV2
j_gene: TRBJ1-4
d_gene: .
CDR3nt: TGTGCCAGCAGGGCGGGACTGGGAAAACTGTTTTTT
CDR3aa: CASRAGLGKLFF

abundance: many
v_gene: TRBV7-2
j_gene: TRBJ1-1
d_gene: .
CDR3nt: TGTGCCAGCAGCCACTGGTCCTTAGATGAAGCTTTCTTT
CDR3aa: CASSHWSLDEAFF

abundance: few
v_gene: TRBV4-1
j_gene: TRBJ2-1
d_gene: .
CDR3nt: TGCGCCAGCAGCCAAGATAATTTCCGGGGGCACAATGAGCAGTTCTTC
CDR3aa: CASSQDNFRGHNEQFF

abundance: many
v_gene: TRBV6-1
j_gene: TRBJ1-5
d_gene: .
CDR3nt: TGTGCCAGCAGTACCCTGACCGAGAATCAGCCCCAGCATTTT
CDR3aa: CASSTLTENQPQHF

abundance: many
v_gene: TRBV27
j_gene: TRBJ2-3
d_gene: .
CDR3nt: TGTGCCAGCACCGGGTTATGGACAGATACGCAGTATTTT
CDR3aa: CASTGLWTDTQYF

abundance: .
v_gene: TRBV7-9
j_gene: TRBJ1-2
d_gene: .
CDR3nt: TGTGCCAGCAGCTCTACGAGGGGCGCGGACTATGGCTACACCTTC
CDR3aa: CASSSTRGADYGYTF

abundance: few
v_gene: TRBV24-1
j_gene: TRBJ2-3
d_gene: .
CDR3nt: TGTGCCACCAGTGATATCGGGACCACAGATACGCAGTATTTT
CDR3aa: CATSDIGTTDTQYF

abundance: many
v_gene: TRBV2
j_gene: TRBJ1-2
d_gene: .
CDR3nt: TGTGCCAGCAGTGAAGCAGGGGGAGACGGTGGCTACACCTTC
CDR3aa: CASSEAGGDGGYTF

abundance: many
v_gene: TRBV12-3/TRBV12-4
j_gene: TRBJ1-5
d_gene: .
CDR3nt: TGTGCCAGCACCCCAGGGAGGGCCCTCAATCAGCCCCAGCATTTT
CDR3aa: CASTPGRALNQPQHF

abundance: .
v_gene: TRBV7-2
j_gene: TRBJ2-4
d_gene: .
CDR3nt: TGTGCCAGCAGCTTAGTTGGGGGGGCGGGAGCCAAAAACATTCAGTACTTC
CDR3aa: CASSLVGGAGAKNIQYF

abundance: many
v_gene: TRBV27
j_gene: TRBJ2-3
d_gene: .
CDR3nt: TGTGCCAGCAGTTTATGGGCCGGAGTGGGACCAGATACGCAGTATTTT
CDR3aa: CASSLWAGVGPDTQYF

abundance: many
v_gene: TRBV19
j_gene: TRBJ2-5
d_gene: .
CDR3nt: TGTGCCAGTAGTATTAGGGCAGGGGAAGAGACCCAGTACTTC
CDR3aa: CASSIRAGEETQYF

abundance: .
v_gene: TRBV7-3
j_gene: TRBJ2-1
d_gene: .
CDR3nt: TGTGCCAGCAGCTTCGAGGGGTCTTCCTACAATGAGCAGTTCTTC
CDR3aa: CASSFEGSSYNEQFF

abundance: many
v_gene: TRBV29-1
j_gene: TRBJ2-7
d_gene: TRBD1
CDR3nt: TGCAGCGTCACAGGGGGTCTGTCGGTCGAGCAGTACTTC
CDR3aa: CSVTGGLSVEQYF